Below, 30 T cell receptor beta chains from the same sample are listed, as sequenced in a study of T cells in Graves' hyperthyroidism and ophthalmopathy. The source material, RNA transcripts, was used to amplify TCR beta CDR3 regions. First-round RT-PCR of the TCR CDR3 relied on the HTBI primer set. One entry per CDR3 protein, called by TCRdb with MiXCR from the multiplex PCR reads. The sample contains about 620,000 distinct CDR3 sequences, about a sixth of which appear only once. The sequencing input was blood. These receptors were taken from a woman between 25 and 40 years old with Graves' hyperthyroidism.

V and J are TRBV7-8 and TRBJ2-1; TRBD1 matches 8 bases. Per the germline V gene, CDR1 is SGHVS and CDR2 is FQNEAQ. The trim removed 5 bases at V and 6 bases at J, leaving 24 bases unmatched. The CDR3 has 20 residues. The CDR3 region is CASSKTTGATIKVSPNEQFF. DNA for the CDR3: TGTGCCAGCAGCAAGACGACAGGGGCCACGATCAAAGTCTCCCCCAATGAGCAGTTCTTC.

This clonotype was recorded at least ten times. DNA for the CDR3: TGTGCCAGCTCACCTCCGGGACTAGCGGTAGATACGCAGTATTTT. This encodes CASSPPGLAVDTQYF. The rearrangement joins TRBV12-3 or TRBV12-4 to TRBJ2-3, with TRBD2 matching over 11 bases. V lost 8 bases and J lost 5; bases outside the gene matches: 9. CDR3 length equals 15 residues.

This clonotype was seen many times. This rearrangement joins TRBV20-1 to TRBJ2-1; TRBD2 aligns across 13 bases. Per the germline V gene, CDR1 is DFQATT and CDR2 is SNEGSKA (reference sequence). Germline trimming cut 4 bases from V and 6 bases from J; bases unmatched to any gene: 3. The CDR3 runs 14 residues. The DNA of the CDR3 is TGCAGTGCTAAAACTAGCGGGAGGGGCAATGAGCAGTTCTTC. Protein: CSAKTSGRGNEQFF.

With regard to this clonotype: A much larger clone sits a single nucleotide away, making a read error possible. The genes are TRBV3-1 and TRBJ2-4; a weak D match, TRBD2 (6 bases). This CDR3 is built from 15 residues. CDR1 and CDR2 from the germline V gene are LGHDT and YNNKEL (reference sequence). The CDR3 nucleotides are TGTGCCGGCAGCCAAGTAGGGGAAGGGAGGAACATTCAGTACTTC. Its translation: CAGSQVGEGRNIQYF. Using reference TRBV3-1 and TRBJ2-4 for the parts outside the CDR3, the full variable domain is DTAVSQTPKYLVTQMGNDKSIKCEQNLGHDTMYWYKQDSKKFLKIMFSYNNKELIINETVPNRFSPKSPDKAHLNLHINSLELGDSAVYFCAGSQVGEGRNIQYFGAGTRLSVL.

The DNA of the CDR3 is TGCAGTGCTCCCCAGGGCGGGGAGAGGCGCAATCAGCCCCAGCATTTT. Its translation is CSAPQGGERRNQPQHF. The chain joins TRBV20-1 to TRBJ1-5, with TRBD1 as a possible D gene (5 bases). CDR3 length: 16 residues. The germline V gene has CDR1 DFQATT and CDR2 SNEGSKA (reference sequence). Trimming took 5 bases from V and 2 from J, leaving 19 bases between them.

This clonotype was seen at least ten times. This sequence joins TRBV28 and TRBJ2-1, with D perhaps being TRBD1 or TRBD2 (5 bases each). Looked up from germline, CDR1 is MDHEN and CDR2 is SYDVKM. The CDR3 runs 14 residues. Trimming stripped 7 bases from V and 6 bases from J, with 16 bases between. CDR3 nucleotides: TGTGCCAGCAACGAACTTGGGGGTTTCAATGAGCAGTTCTTC. Its protein is CASNELGGFNEQFF.

This clonotype showed up just a few times. The V and J genes are TRBV15 and TRBJ1-5, with 10 bases fitting TRBD1. Germline V lookup: CDR1 LNHNV, CDR2 YYDKDF (reference sequence). The CDR3 sequence is 17 residues long. J lost 2 bases, V lost 5 bases, and 9 bases had no gene match. The CDR3 sequence is CATSVRTGGFGNQPQHF. As DNA, the CDR3 is TGTGCCACCAGCGTCCGGACAGGGGGTTTTGGCAATCAGCCCCAGCATTTT.

With regard to this clonotype: Given a much more abundant clone one base away, this may be a read error. J is TRBJ2-1 and V is TRBV3-1; TRBD2 matches at 8 bases. CDR1 LGHDT and CDR2 YNNKEL come from the germline V gene (reference sequence). CDR3 size: 16 residues. The CDR3 bases are TGTACCAGCAGCCAATTTAGCGGGAATTCCTACAATGAGCAGTTCTTC. It codes for CTSSQFSGNSYNEQFF.

The count of this clonotype is one. Here the CDR3 reads CASSLSYAEAFF. For the CDR3, the DNA is TGTGCCAGCAGCCTGTCGTACGCTGAAGCTTTCTTT. The chain couples TRBV3-1 to TRBJ1-1; D uncertain. The CDR3 runs to 12 residues. The germline V gene encodes CDR1 LGHDT and CDR2 YNNKEL (reference sequence). The germline V and J ends were trimmed by 4 bases and 6 bases, with 9 bases remaining between them.

The chain joins TRBV4-2 to TRBJ2-7; 7 nucleotides agree with TRBD2. The length of the CDR3 is 15 residues. The V and J ends lost 4 bases and 2 bases, in that order; junction bases with no gene match: 8. From germline, CDR1 is LGHNA and CDR2 YNFKEQ. CDR3 nucleotide sequence: TGTGCCAGCAGCCGGGAAGGGAGGGCCGCCTACGAGCAGTACTTC. Its protein product is CASSREGRAAYEQYF.

The V call is TRBV30, the J call TRBJ1-3; D uncertain. Germline V gene sequence: CDR1 GTSNPN, CDR2 SVGIG (reference sequence). The CDR3 has 12 residues. V was cut by 4 bases and J by 4 bases, with 8 bases left in between. The CDR3 nucleotides are TGTGCCTGGAAAAAGATGGGAAACACCATATATTTT. Residues: CAWKKMGNTIYF. Using reference TRBV30 and TRBJ1-3 for the parts outside the CDR3, the full variable domain is SQTIHQWPATLVQPVGSPLSLECTVEGTSNPNLYWYRQAAGRGLQLLFYSVGIGQISSEVPQNLSASRPQDRQFILSSKKLLLSDSGFYLCAWKKMGNTIYFGEGSWLTVV.

This clonotype was seen a few times. A read error may explain this, as a much larger clone is one base away. The chain links TRBV6-5 to TRBJ1-1; D call uncertain. The CDR3 spans 11 residues. The V gene's germline CDR1 is MNHEY and CDR2 SVGAGI. CDR3 residues: CASSWNTEASF. In DNA form, the CDR3 reads TGTGCCAGCAGTTGGAACACTGAAGCTTCCTTT.

This clonotype appeared a few times. The gene calls are TRBV19 and TRBJ2-7, with no clear D. CDR1 is LNHDA and CDR2 is SQIVND in the germline V gene (reference sequence). V lost 7 bases to trimming and J lost 4 bases, with 8 bases between them. CDR3 size: 11 residues. The CDR3 sequence is CASMAEYEQYF. The CDR3 bases are TGTGCCAGTATGGCGGAGTACGAGCAGTACTTC.

In its sample, this clonotype was seen many times. The rearrangement uses TRBV2 and TRBJ2-5; D uncertain. This CDR3 contains 12 residues. V dropped 6 bases and J dropped 12 bases, with 17 bases sitting between them. Germline CDR1 is SNHLY and CDR2 is FYNNEI. The CDR3 loop is CASRLDLGSKYF. Here the CDR3 DNA reads TGTGCCAGCAGACTTGACTTGGGGTCGAAGTACTTC.

Many counts were recorded for this clonotype. J is TRBJ1-4 and V is TRBV12-5; D unresolved. Trimming shortened V by 2 bases and J by 8 bases, and 18 bases separated the two germline ends. CDR3 size: 16 residues. From germline, CDR1 is LGHNT and CDR2 FRNRAP. CDR3: CASGLPLPRLEEKLFF. The CDR3 DNA is TGTGCTAGTGGTTTGCCATTACCAAGGTTAGAGGAAAAACTGTTTTTT. Together with reference TRBV12-5 and TRBJ1-4, the CDR3 gives the full variable domain: DARVTQTPRHKVTEMGQEVTMRCQPILGHNTVFWYRQTMMQGLELLAYFRNRAPLDDSGMPKDRFSAEMPDATLATLKIQPSEPRDSAVYFCASGLPLPRLEEKLFFGSGTQLSVL.

Comment on this clonotype: The junction shows a germline mismatch at one end, possibly a read error. The rearrangement uses TRBV9 and TRBJ2-2; D perhaps matches TRBD1 (7 bases). The CDR3 runs 18 residues. The germline CDR1 and CDR2 sequences are SGDLS and YYNGEE. This CDR3 is CASSGDLSGVRTGGEPFF. The CDR3 nucleotides read TGTGCCAGCAGCGGGGATCTATCGGGCGTCAGGACAGGCGGGGAGCCGTTTTTT.

This clonotype was found many times. V is TRBV30 and J is TRBJ1-1; perhaps TRBD1 as D (5 bases). This CDR3 spans 13 amino acids. CDR1 GTSNPN and CDR2 SVGIG come from the germline V gene (reference sequence). Trimming shortened V by 1 base and J by 3 bases, and 9 bases separated the two germline ends. The CDR3 spells CAWSAGTDTEAFF. The CDR3 nucleotides read TGTGCCTGGAGTGCCGGGACCGACACTGAAGCTTTCTTT.

The chain combines TRBV7-2 with TRBJ2-1, with TRBD1 matching 10 bases. The ends lost 5 bases at V and 7 bases at J; junction bases unmatched: 5. The CDR3 contains 14 residues. Germline CDR1 reads SGHTA; CDR2 reads FQGNSA. In nucleotides, the CDR3 is TGTGCCAGCAGCCGGGACAGGGGATGGAATGAGCAGTTCTTC. Translated: CASSRDRGWNEQFF.

This clonotype was seen more than once but under ten times. The rearrangement joins TRBV19 to TRBJ1-5, with D maybe TRBD1 (5 bases). Trimming pared 1 base from V and 3 bases from J, leaving 13 bases between. Germline CDR1 reads LNHDA; CDR2 reads SQIVND (reference sequence). The CDR3 spans 16 residues. The CDR3 sequence is CASSIVPGGLNQPQHF. The CDR3 DNA is TGTGCCAGTAGTATAGTACCGGGGGGACTCAATCAGCCCCAGCATTTT.

The rearrangement uses TRBV20-1 and TRBJ2-7; no definite D call. In germline, CDR1 is DFQATT, CDR2 SNEGSKA (reference sequence). Deletions cut 8 bases from V and 4 bases from J, with 15 bases between. CDR3 size: 12 residues. The CDR3 loop reads CSIPPEDYEQYF. In nucleotides, the CDR3 is TGCAGTATCCCCCCCGAAGATTACGAGCAGTACTTC.

The chain combines TRBV7-2 with TRBJ2-5; possibly TRBD1 for D (6 bases). Trimming took off 5 bases at V and 4 bases at J, with 17 bases between the two ends. The CDR3 consists of 15 residues. Germline V gives CDR1 SGHTA, CDR2 FQGNSA. The CDR3 DNA is TGTGCCAGCAGCCCTCAGCCGGGACATACAGAGACCCAGTACTTC. This encodes CASSPQPGHTETQYF.

Many counts were recorded for this clonotype. The chain couples TRBV28 to TRBJ2-5; 8 positions match TRBD1. The CDR3 contains 16 residues. Per germline, CDR1 MDHEN and CDR2 SYDVKM. The trim removed 4 bases at V and 4 bases at J, leaving 11 bases unmatched. CDR3 DNA sequence: TGTGCCAGCAGTTCCCGGACAGGGCCAAGGAGAGAGACCCAGTACTTC. Encoded protein: CASSSRTGPRRETQYF.

This clonotype came up a few times. V and J are TRBV27 and TRBJ2-3; D unclear. V was trimmed by 2 bases and J by 2 bases, leaving 11 bases between them. This CDR3 comprises 15 residues. The germline V gene has CDR1 MNHEY and CDR2 SMNVEV (reference sequence). The CDR3 sequence: CASSLREHYTDTQYF. As DNA, the CDR3 is TGTGCCAGCAGTTTACGCGAGCATTACACAGATACGCAGTATTTT.

In this sample, this clonotype turned up many times. V is TRBV18 and J is TRBJ2-1, with TRBD1 as a possible D gene (5 bases). This CDR3 region has 12 residues. V shed 3 bases and J shed 13 bases, with 13 bases lying between them. CDR1 and CDR2 from the germline V gene are KGHSH and LQKENI. The CDR3 DNA is TGTGCCAGCTCACCCCAGGGAATACTTCAGTTCTTC. Translated: CASSPQGILQFF.

The DNA for the CDR3 is TGTGCCAGCAACATCCAGGGGGGCCTCTCCTACGAGCAGTACTTC. This translates into CASNIQGGLSYEQYF. The chain links TRBV27 to TRBJ2-7; a weak D match, TRBD1 (7 bases). This CDR3 comprises 15 residues. Germline CDR1 is MNHEY and CDR2 is SMNVEV (reference sequence). V lost 7 bases and J lost 0, with 16 bases in between.

This clonotype was picked up many times. V usage is TRBV3-1 and J usage is TRBJ1-1; 7 nucleotides match TRBD1. The CDR3 loop spans 15 amino acids. The V segment lost 4 bases and the J segment 3 bases; nucleotides outside the gene matches: 8. The germline gives CDR1 LGHDT, CDR2 YNNKEL (reference sequence). In nucleotides, the CDR3 is TGTGCCAGCAGCCTAACGACAGGGAGGGACACTGAAGCTTTCTTT. Its protein product is CASSLTTGRDTEAFF.

There are many counts of this clonotype. The chain uses TRBV6-1 and TRBJ2-7; 10 bases map to TRBD2. V lost 5 bases, J lost 3 bases, and 4 bases stayed unmatched. The CDR3 is made up of 14 amino acids. Germline loops: CDR1 MNHNS, CDR2 SASEGT. In DNA, the CDR3 is TGTGCCAGCAGTACCTGGACTAGCGGCTACGAGCAGTACTTC. Translating it yields CASSTWTSGYEQYF.

The sample holds many counts of this clonotype. The V and J genes are TRBV2 and TRBJ2-1; D is undetermined. V lost 0 bases and J lost 1, with 13 bases in between. From germline, CDR1 is SNHLY and CDR2 FYNNEI. This CDR3 has 17 amino acids. The CDR3 coding sequence is TGTGCCAGCAGTGAAGCTTCCGGGTTAGGTTCCTACAATGAGCAGTTCTTC. Residues: CASSEASGLGSYNEQFF.

This clonotype has a single count. The chain couples TRBV6-5 to TRBJ2-3; D remains unclear. Germline values: CDR1 MNHEY, CDR2 SVGAGI. The CDR3 totals 14 residues. Trimming took 3 bases from V and 2 from J, leaving 9 bases between them. CDR3: CASSYSLTTDTQYF. The CDR3 bases are TGTGCCAGCAGTTATTCACTCACCACAGATACGCAGTATTTT.

This clonotype was recorded once. A much larger clone differs from this one at a single base, so this may be a read error. The chain has TRBV4-1 and TRBJ2-5; no firm D call. There are 16 residues in the CDR3. The germline V gene encodes CDR1 MGHRA and CDR2 YSYEKL. With 1 base removed from V and 1 base from J, the gap between germline ends came to 13 bases. The chain's CDR3 is CASSQAHLSTQETQYF. The CDR3 region has the DNA TGCGCCAGCAGCCAAGCTCATCTGAGTACCCAAGAGACCCAGTACTTC.